This TCR beta chain is from a study of cytomegalovirus exposure and HLA in healthy donors. Study-wide points: The study had only CMV serostatus as immune exposure information. More than 150 TCR beta chains were listed as cytomegalovirus-associated.

Germline values: CDR1 LGHNA, CDR2 YNFKEQ. The CDR3 totals 15 residues. V lost 0 bases and J lost 6; bases outside the gene matches: 3. These donors counted as nominally healthy when sampled, but unrecorded immune exposures were likely. As concerns this clone: The antigen remains undetermined.

PCR involved 60 Vbeta and 13 Jbeta primers. Only in-frame clones appear in the TCRdb table, and some are missing; sequencing was by immunoSEQ multiplex PCR. Counted here are fewer than 110,000 clones, around 85% occurring once; the ten biggest clones make up about 2.3%. The rearrangement joins TRBV4-2 to TRBJ2-7, with 12 bases identical to TRBD2. The specimen sequenced was PBMCs. The TCR comes from a man aged 30 to 39 in good health and CMV-seronegative. CDR3 bases: TGTGCCAGCAGCCAAGAGGAACTAGCGGGAGGCGAGCAGTACTTC. Protein product: CASSQEELAGGEQYF.